This passage covers 9 T cell receptor beta chains from one sample sequenced in a study of control samples from healthy donors and cancer patients. The data were produced by immunoSEQ multiplex PCR, yet TCRdb's version contains in-frame clones alone and is incomplete. The data contain about 92,000 clones, roughly four fifths of them singletons. Sequenced: blood. These receptor sequences come from a woman in her sixties in good health.

The V gene is TRBV5-1, the J gene TRBJ2-3; 10 positions match TRBD2. J lost 0 bases, V lost 0 bases, and 13 bases had no gene match. There are 20 residues in the CDR3. Per the germline V gene, CDR1 is SGHRS and CDR2 is YFSETQ. For the CDR3, the DNA is TGCGCCAGCAGCTTGGTGGCTAGCGGGGGTGGAGGAGCAAGCACAGATACGCAGTATTTT. Translation: CASSLVASGGGGASTDTQYF.

This clone came up a few times. The V call is TRBV6-2 or TRBV6-3, the J call TRBJ2-3; D gene uncertain. CDR1 and CDR2 from the germline V gene are MNHEY and SVGEGT. The CDR3 extends over 15 amino acids. V lost 0 bases to trimming and J lost 1 base, with 8 bases between them. The CDR3 DNA reads as TGTGCCAGCAGTTACTCCGCCGTAGGCACAGATACGCAGTATTTT. Its protein is CASSYSAVGTDTQYF.

This clone was counted once. CDR3 in DNA: TGTGCCAGCAGTTACACTACAAGTCAGCCCCAGCATTTT. Protein product: CASSYTTSQPQHF. The gene calls are TRBV11-2 and TRBJ1-5; no clear D gene. Trimming removed 6 bases at V and 6 bases at J, with 12 bases between. Germline V gives CDR1 SGHAT, CDR2 FQNNGV. The CDR3 has 13 residues.

The V gene is TRBV6-2 or TRBV6-3, the J gene TRBJ1-5, with 7 positions matching TRBD1. The CDR3 has 16 amino acids. V lost 6 bases to trimming and J lost 2 bases; unmatched junction nucleotides: 10. Germline-derived CDR1 and CDR2 are MNHEY and SVGEGT. The CDR3 region has the DNA TGTGCCAGCAGCCCATACAGGGGCAAGGGCAATCAGCCCCAGCATTTT. Its protein product is CASSPYRGKGNQPQHF.

This chain joins TRBV7-2 and TRBJ2-5; 10 bases fit TRBD2. The junction had 9 bases not matched to a gene; V was cut back by 5 bases and J by 3 bases. The CDR3 consists of 16 residues. Germline CDR1 and CDR2: SGHTA and FQGNSA. The CDR3 bases are TGTGCCAGCAGCGCTCCGGGACTAGCGTATAAAGAGACCCAGTACTTC. Residues: CASSAPGLAYKETQYF. The full variable domain, in which reference TRBV7-2 and TRBJ2-5 provide the parts outside the CDR3, is GAGVSQSPSNKVTEKGKDVELRCDPISGHTALYWYRQSLGQGLEFLIYFQGNSAPDKSGLPSDRFSAERTGGSVSTLTIQRTQQEDSAVYLCASSAPGLAYKETQYFGPGTRLLVL.

The chain couples TRBV5-4 to TRBJ2-7; D gene uncertain. Germline-derived CDR1 and CDR2 are SGHNT and YYREEE (reference sequence). The CDR3 loop spans 14 amino acids. Between the trimmed V and J ends, which lost 2 bases and 7 bases, there was a span of 16 bases. This chain's CDR3 is CASSFLGSVGEQYF. The CDR3 DNA reads as TGTGCCAGCAGCTTTTTGGGCAGCGTGGGAGAGCAGTACTTC.

Here the CDR3 DNA reads TGTGCCACCAGTGAAGTCGGGAATCAGCCCCAGCATTTT. It codes for CATSEVGNQPQHF. The gene calls are TRBV24-1 and TRBJ1-5; D uncertain. Germline V lookup: CDR1 KGHDR, CDR2 SFDVKD. Trimming cost V 4 bases and J 4 bases, with 7 bases left between them. The CDR3 runs 13 residues.

Here the CDR3 reads CASGVGGGSKYEQFF. The CDR3 DNA sequence: TGCGCCAGCGGAGTTGGAGGGGGAAGCAAGTATGAGCAGTTCTTC. The chain recombines TRBV5-1 with TRBJ2-1; D might be TRBD1 or TRBD2, each matching 6 bases. V lost 7 bases, J lost 8 bases, and 22 bases lay in between. The CDR3 is 15 amino acids. The V gene's germline CDR1 is SGHRS and CDR2 YFSETQ.

V gene TRBV6-5 combines with J gene TRBJ2-7; no clear D. The CDR3 has 15 amino acids. The germline V gene encodes CDR1 MNHEY and CDR2 SVGAGI. Trimming removed 0 bases from V and 2 bases from J, with 11 bases in between. CDR3 bases: TGTGCCAGCAGTTACTCGGGAATCCTAGCCTACGAGCAGTACTTC. Protein: CASSYSGILAYEQYF.